This T cell receptor beta chain emerged from a study of blood T cell repertoires in COVID-19. Study information: Sites in the United States, Italy and Spain provided acute and convalescent COVID-19 samples.

Germline V gene sequence: CDR1 SGHTA, CDR2 FQGNSA. The CDR3 covers 15 residues. Trimming cost V 4 bases and J 1 base; bases outside gene matches: 5. Produced via immunoSEQ multiplex PCR; TCRdb's table is partial and in-frame only. The sample contains some 220,000 clones, 83% of which appear only once. Seattle participants joined during active infection and were tracked over time. This sequence originates from a woman under 40 with COVID-19, enrolled during active disease. V gene TRBV7-2 combines with J gene TRBJ2-5; 8 nucleotides align to TRBD2. The sample consisted of peripheral blood. The CDR3 DNA reads as TGTGCCAGCAGCTCATTACTAGCGGCCCAAGAGACCCAGTACTTC. This sequence encodes CASSSLLAAQETQYF.